The source of this TCR beta chain is a study of Tregs in tolerant kidney transplant recipients. Whole-study findings and limits: Validation in larger populations is needed because few patients were studied. Expanding Tregs on activated donor B cells appeared to best identify donor-specific TCRbeta clones. This study did not directly address biological reproducibility.

The germline V gene has CDR1 SGHRS and CDR2 YFSETQ. The junction had 3 bases not matched to a gene; V was cut back by 4 bases and J by 4 bases. The CDR3 totals 13 residues. Measured with immunoSEQ multiplex PCR; TCRdb has only the in-frame clones, and not every one. The profile shows approximately 260,000 clones, roughly four fifths of them singletons. In regard to this clone: Its antigen is currently unknown.

CD4+CD25+CD127- Tregs, CD4+CD25- non-Tregs, CD4 and CD8 cells were sorted. Sequencing was carried out using CD4+ T cells from blood. The TCR comes from a human donor in good health. The chain has TRBV5-1 and TRBJ2-5, with 8 positions matching TRBD2. CDR3 in DNA: TGCGCCAGCAGCCGGGGGGGTCGAGAGACCCAGTACTTC. Amino acid sequence: CASSRGGRETQYF.